This T cell receptor (beta chain) derives from a study of OX40 agonist ivuxolimab in advanced cancers. The length of the CDR3 is 13 residues. Per germline, CDR1 SGDLS and CDR2 YYNGEE. V lost 1 base to trimming and J lost 5 bases, with 9 bases between them. TCRdb keeps only in-frame clones here, not all; method: immunoSEQ multiplex PCR. This sample has around 120,000 clones, with approximately 92% found just once. Individuals having autoimmune disease history or systemic immunosuppression were not enrolled. The sequencing used CD4+ or CD8+ T cells sorted from blood, collected in a trial of the OX40 agonist ivuxolimab. The rearrangement joins TRBV9 to TRBJ1-1, with D unresolved. This clonotype was obtained from an adult with an advanced solid tumor such as melanoma, head and neck, liver or kidney cancer. CDR3 bases: TGTGCCAGCAGCGTATTGGTCGGAACTGAAGCTTTCTTT. Translated: CASSVLVGTEAFF.